This paragraph reports one T cell receptor beta chain. The data were taken from a study of shared clonotypes between healthy human individuals. The overall study: The study used three CD4 naive, three CD4 memory, two CD8 naive and one CD8 memory plate per donor.

The CDR3 covers 15 residues. The germline CDR1 and CDR2 sequences are SGHDN and FVKESK. After removal of 3 bases from V and 3 bases from J, the junction contained 4 bases not matched to a gene. The data were produced by immunoSEQ multiplex PCR, yet TCRdb's version contains in-frame clones alone and is incomplete. This table has 950,000 to 1,100,000 clones, approximately 76% appearing once. Sequencing was performed on memory CD4+ T cells sorted from blood. Subset reported: CD45RA-negative fraction. The origin of this receptor is a man younger than 35 in good health. V gene TRBV14 combines with J gene TRBJ2-4; 8 nucleotides align to TRBD1. CDR3 residues: CASSQSTGVKNIQYF. CDR3 coding DNA: TGTGCCAGCAGCCAGTCGACAGGGGTCAAAAACATTCAGTACTTC.